These 25 T cell receptor beta chains came from one sample sequenced in a study of early T cells in non-severe SARS-CoV-2 infection. TCRdb re-called the 5' RACE reads with MiXCR, one entry per CDR3 protein. Of approximately 71,000 distinct CDR3 sequences detected, roughly 12% appear once; the ten largest clones hold 4.5%. Sequenced sample: whole blood. The receptors come from an adult who was a healthcare worker with PCR-confirmed SARS-CoV-2 infection or an uninfected control (not recorded which).

This clonotype was picked up many times. The chain links TRBV7-9 to TRBJ2-5; TRBD1 agrees at 9 bases. Germline CDR1 SEHNR, CDR2 FQNEAQ (reference sequence). This CDR3 has 17 amino acids. The J segment lost 6 bases and the V segment lost 4 bases, leaving 15 bases of the junction unmatched. CDR3: CASSSSPGQGMLKTQYF. The DNA for the CDR3 is TGTGCCAGCAGCTCAAGCCCGGGACAGGGTATGCTAAAGACCCAGTACTTC.

This clonotype was observed many times. The chain has TRBV4-2 and TRBJ1-2, with 8 bases lining up with TRBD1. This CDR3 contains 18 residues. Germline V gene data show CDR1 as LGHNA and CDR2 as YNFKEQ. J gave up 5 bases and V 0 bases, and 14 bases lay outside the gene matches. The CDR3 region has the DNA TGTGCCAGCAGCCAAGATTTGGCAGGGGGCTGGGGATGGTATGGCTACACCTTC. Its translation: CASSQDLAGGWGWYGYTF.

V usage is TRBV28 and J usage is TRBJ1-5; D uncertain. The CDR3 covers 13 residues. CDR1 and CDR2 from the germline V gene are MDHEN and SYDVKM. Trimming took off 6 bases at V and 4 bases at J, with 10 bases between the two ends. DNA for the CDR3: TGTGCCAGCAGAAACGGGAAGAATCAGCCCCAGCATTTT. Translated, it gives CASRNGKNQPQHF.

There are many counts of this clonotype. V and J are TRBV5-4 and TRBJ2-2; perhaps TRBD1 as D (5 bases). Germline CDR1 is SGHNT and CDR2 is YYREEE (reference sequence). With 5 bases removed from V and 7 bases from J, the gap between germline ends came to 15 bases. The CDR3 loop spans 14 amino acids. The CDR3 DNA follows: TGTGCCAGCAGGTCCCAGGGCGATGTCGGGGAGCTGTTTTTT. Protein product: CASRSQGDVGELFF.

This clonotype was seen repeatedly, ten times or more. The chain links TRBV19 to TRBJ2-1; TRBD2 might be the D (6 bases). The germline V gene has CDR1 LNHDA and CDR2 SQIVND (reference sequence). Trimming removed 7 bases at V and 7 bases at J, with 14 bases between. The CDR3 totals 13 residues. CDR3 region: CASNSGGWNEQFF. The CDR3 DNA is TGTGCCAGTAATTCCGGAGGGTGGAATGAGCAGTTCTTC.

Only a few counts were recorded for this clonotype. The chain employs TRBV7-9 and TRBJ2-3; D uncertain. V lost 4 bases and J lost 0, with 20 bases in between. Germline assignment: CDR1 SEHNR and CDR2 FQNEAQ (reference sequence). The CDR3 totals 18 residues. Written as DNA, the CDR3 is TGTGCCAGCAGCTCTGCCCTGGTCTTGGGCCCTAGCACAGATACGCAGTATTTT. Translated, it gives CASSSALVLGPSTDTQYF.

The chain employs TRBV11-2 and TRBJ2-7, with D perhaps matching TRBD1 (5 bases). The CDR3 is 14 residues long. V dropped 1 base and J dropped 2 bases, with 9 bases sitting between them. CDR1 SGHAT and CDR2 FQNNGV come from the germline V gene. CDR3: CASSLGSGPYEQYF. The CDR3 DNA reads as TGTGCCAGCAGCTTAGGGTCAGGGCCCTACGAGCAGTACTTC.

The J gene is TRBJ1-6, the V gene TRBV5-1; the match to TRBD1 covers 7 bases. The length of the CDR3 is 14 residues. Germline CDR1 SGHRS, CDR2 YFSETQ. Trimming removed 5 bases from V and 5 bases from J; junction bases left unmatched: 4. The CDR3: CASRGGRDNSPLHF. CDR3 DNA sequence: TGCGCCAGCAGAGGGGGCAGGGATAATTCACCCCTCCACTTT.

This clonotype was recorded at least ten times. This chain connects TRBV5-1 to TRBJ2-3, with 7 positions matching TRBD1. J was trimmed by 1 base and V by 1 base; bases with no gene match: 3. CDR3 length: 15 residues. Germline values: CDR1 SGHRS, CDR2 YFSETQ. The CDR3 sequence is CASSLRGLRTDTQYF. The CDR3 DNA is TGCGCCAGCAGCTTGAGGGGGCTGCGCACAGATACGCAGTATTTT. The full variable domain, completed using reference TRBV5-1 and TRBJ2-3, is KAGVTQTPRYLIKTRGQQVTLSCSPISGHRSVSWYQQTPGQGLQFLFEYFSETQRNKGNFPGRFSGRQFSNSRSEMNVSTLELGDSALYLCASSLRGLRTDTQYFGPGTRLTVL.

The genes are TRBV7-9 and TRBJ2-5, with TRBD1 matching 7 bases. This CDR3 region has 15 residues. Trimming removed 5 bases from V and 5 bases from J; junction bases left unmatched: 11. Per germline, CDR1 SEHNR and CDR2 FQNEAQ (reference sequence). Here the CDR3 DNA reads TGTGCCAGCAGCCTGACGAGCTCAGGGGGTGAGACCCAGTACTTC. It is translated as CASSLTSSGGETQYF.

This clonotype was found a few times. The chain links TRBV18 to TRBJ2-2; unclear D gene. The CDR3 totals 15 residues. Germline V gives CDR1 KGHSH, CDR2 LQKENI. Trimming pared 2 bases from V and 1 base from J, leaving 8 bases between. DNA for the CDR3: TGTGCCAGCTCACCAGGAACCGGGAACACCGGGGAGCTGTTTTTT. It is translated as CASSPGTGNTGELFF.

This clonotype was found many times. The V call is TRBV5-1, the J call TRBJ2-5; TRBD2 matches at 7 bases. The length of the CDR3 is 15 residues. V was clipped by 0 bases and J by 2 bases; unmatched bases: 4. CDR1 SGHRS and CDR2 YFSETQ come from the germline V gene. CDR3 in amino acids: CASSLAAGIQETQYF. The CDR3, as DNA: TGCGCCAGCAGCTTGGCAGCGGGGATTCAAGAGACCCAGTACTTC.

This sequence joins TRBV11-2 and TRBJ2-1; D may correspond to TRBD1 or TRBD2 (5 bases each). Germline assignment: CDR1 SGHAT and CDR2 FQNNGV. The V and J ends lost 3 bases and 8 bases respectively, with 20 bases between them. The CDR3 is made up of 16 amino acids. The CDR3 coding sequence is TGTGCCAGCAGCTTTTCTAGCCGGGGTTTGGGGGATGAGCAGTTCTTC. Its protein product is CASSFSSRGLGDEQFF.

This clonotype was found many times. The chain couples TRBV30 to TRBJ1-1; D not certain. The V end was cut by 5 bases, the J end by 11 bases, with 6 bases between. The CDR3 loop spans 8 amino acids. Germline V lookup: CDR1 GTSNPN, CDR2 SVGIG (reference sequence). The CDR3 DNA sequence: TGTGCCTGGGACGAGGCTTTCTTT. Its protein product is CAWDEAFF.

The V and J genes are TRBV4-1 and TRBJ2-7; D unresolved. The length of the CDR3 is 14 residues. From germline, CDR1 is MGHRA and CDR2 YSYEKL. V dropped 3 bases and J dropped 2 bases, with 11 bases sitting between them. CDR3 residues: CASSQPRPPYEQYF. DNA for the CDR3: TGCGCCAGCAGCCAGCCTCGACCCCCCTACGAGCAGTACTTC.

The rearrangement uses TRBV7-2 and TRBJ1-4; 8 bases line up with TRBD1. The CDR3 is 14 residues long. V dropped 3 bases and J dropped 10; count of bases not matched to a gene: 7. Per the germline V gene, CDR1 is SGHTA and CDR2 is FQGNSA. The CDR3 spells CASSFGTGKGKLFF. For the CDR3, the DNA is TGTGCCAGCAGCTTTGGGACAGGCAAGGGAAAACTGTTTTTT. The complete variable domain, with remaining parts taken from reference TRBV7-2 and TRBJ1-4, reads GAGVSQSPSNKVTEKGKDVELRCDPISGHTALYWYRQSLGQGLEFLIYFQGNSAPDKSGLPSDRFSAERTGGSVSTLTIQRTQQEDSAVYLCASSFGTGKGKLFFGSGTQLSVL.

This clonotype has just a few counts. V gene TRBV6-5 combines with J gene TRBJ1-5; 9 nucleotides match TRBD1. Losses at the gene ends were 6 bases for V and 4 bases for J; bases not matched to a gene: 4. Germline V CDR1 and CDR2: MNHEY, SVGAGI. The CDR3 is 14 residues long. CDR3 sequence (DNA): TGTGCCAGCAGACCGGGACAGGGAAATCAGCCCCAGCATTTT. Protein sequence: CASRPGQGNQPQHF.

This clonotype was found a few times. V usage is TRBV21-1 and J usage is TRBJ1-1; the tabulated D call, TRBD1, remains unverified against the DNA. TRBV21-1 is assigned pseudogene status. The CDR3 runs to 15 residues. The chain's CDR3 is CASRNALGGFTEAFF. The CDR3 DNA is TGTGCCAGCAGAAACGCACTAGGGGGCTTCACTGAAGCTTTCTTT.

This clonotype turned up a few times. This chain links TRBV27 with TRBJ1-6; weak D call: TRBD1 (6 bases). CDR1 and CDR2 from the germline V gene are MNHEY and SMNVEV (reference sequence). Trimming stripped 5 bases from V and 6 bases from J, with 14 bases between. The CDR3 loop spans 15 amino acids. CDR3 amino acids: CASSPRTGTNSPLHF. In DNA form, the CDR3 reads TGTGCCAGCAGTCCCCGTACAGGGACTAATTCACCCCTCCACTTT.

V and J are TRBV5-1 and TRBJ2-3; 9 nucleotides agree with TRBD1. The CDR3 length is 16 residues. Germline trimming cut 0 bases from V and 4 bases from J; bases unmatched to any gene: 6. Germline-derived CDR1 and CDR2 are SGHRS and YFSETQ. The CDR3 protein is CASSLALDRGSDTQYF. CDR3 nucleotides: TGCGCCAGCAGCTTGGCCCTGGACAGGGGATCAGATACGCAGTATTTT.

The rearrangement uses TRBV27 and TRBJ1-5; tentatively, D is TRBD1 (5 bases). V lost 5 bases, J lost 4 bases, and 9 bases lay in between. CDR1 is MNHEY, CDR2 SMNVEV, per germline (reference sequence). The CDR3 runs to 13 residues. The CDR3 spells CASSIYRNQPQHF. The CDR3 DNA reads TGTGCCAGCAGTATTTACAGGAATCAGCCCCAGCATTTT.

This clonotype was counted a few times. This chain links TRBV29-1 with TRBJ2-7; weak D call: TRBD1 (5 bases). Trimming cost V 5 bases and J 3 bases, with 11 bases left between them. The CDR3 runs 12 residues. Germline V gene data show CDR1 as SQVTM and CDR2 as ANQGSEA. CDR3: CSVLRDNYEQYF. CDR3 DNA sequence: TGCAGCGTTCTCAGGGATAACTACGAGCAGTACTTC.

This chain links TRBV28 with TRBJ2-7; 7 bases are a match to TRBD2. Trimming cost V 4 bases and J 0 bases; bases outside gene matches: 6. The germline CDR1 and CDR2 sequences are MDHEN and SYDVKM. This CDR3 has 15 residues. The CDR3 nucleotides are TGTGCCAGCAGTTCAAGCGGGGCCGGCTCCTACGAGCAGTACTTC. Amino acid sequence: CASSSSGAGSYEQYF. Full variable domain (remainder filled in from reference TRBV28 and TRBJ2-7): DVKVTQSSRYLVKRTGEKVFLECVQDMDHENMFWYRQDPGLGLRLIYFSYDVKMKEKGDIPEGYSVSREKKERFSLILESASTNQTSMYLCASSSSGAGSYEQYFGPGTRLTVT.

Many counts were recorded for this clonotype. The chain combines TRBV7-2 with TRBJ2-1, with D hard to call. The length of the CDR3 is 11 residues. V lost 1 base and J lost 8, with 3 bases in between. From germline, CDR1 is SGHTA and CDR2 FQGNSA. The CDR3 here is CASSLGHEQFF. CDR3 nucleotide sequence: TGTGCCAGCAGCTTAGGTCATGAGCAGTTCTTC.

There are many counts of this clonotype. The chain recombines TRBV7-9 with TRBJ2-1; 16 nucleotides agree with TRBD2. Germline values: CDR1 SEHNR, CDR2 FQNEAQ (reference sequence). There are 18 residues in the CDR3. J lost 6 bases, V lost 5 bases, and 10 bases had no gene match. This CDR3 reads CASSRPGTSGRAPNEQFF. The CDR3 region has the DNA TGTGCCAGCAGCCGACCCGGGACTAGCGGGAGGGCCCCCAATGAGCAGTTCTTC. Filled out from reference TRBV7-9 and TRBJ2-1, the complete variable domain reads DTGVSQNPRHKITKRGQNVTFRCDPISEHNRLYWYRQTLGQGPEFLTYFQNEAQLEKSRLLSDRFSAERPKGSFSTLEIQRTEQGDSAMYLCASSRPGTSGRAPNEQFFGPGTRLTVL.